This T cell receptor beta chain was sequenced in a study of blood T cell repertoires in COVID-19. About the research overall: In each case, the material was cDNA or gDNA derived from T cells, B-cell-depleted T cells, or PBMCs.

V was clipped by 0 bases and J by 0 bases, with 5 bases between them. CDR1 and CDR2 (germline): SGHAT, FQNNGV. This CDR3 comprises 15 residues. In the original analysis: Quantification of nucleated cells was approximated via reference gene primer amplification. Sequencing used immunoSEQ multiplex PCR; TCRdb keeps in-frame clones, though not all of them. Clone size and the V and J calls come from that table; the DNA yielded D and trimming. The sample includes roughly 9,000 clones, 70% to 90% of them seen just once. This chain connects TRBV11-2 to TRBJ2-2; no reliable D call. Sequencing was performed on peripheral blood. This receptor was taken from a man in his 60s with acute or convalescent COVID-19. The CDR3 sequence is CASSLDPTNTGELFF. CDR3 bases: TGTGCCAGCAGCTTAGACCCCACGAACACCGGGGAGCTGTTTTTT.